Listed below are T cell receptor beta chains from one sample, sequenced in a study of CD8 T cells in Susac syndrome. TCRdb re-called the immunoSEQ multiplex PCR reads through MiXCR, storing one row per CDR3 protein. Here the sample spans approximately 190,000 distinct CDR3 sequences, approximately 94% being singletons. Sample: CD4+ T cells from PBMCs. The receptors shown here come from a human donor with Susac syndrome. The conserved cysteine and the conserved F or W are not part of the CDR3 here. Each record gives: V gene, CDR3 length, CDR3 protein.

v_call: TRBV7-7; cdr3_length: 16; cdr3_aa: ASSLGAASGGLYNEQF
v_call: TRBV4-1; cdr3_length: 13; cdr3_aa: ASSQRDIGKNIQY
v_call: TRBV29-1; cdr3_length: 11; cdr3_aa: SAGRRSSYEQY
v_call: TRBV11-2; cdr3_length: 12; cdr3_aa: ASSLARAGDTQY
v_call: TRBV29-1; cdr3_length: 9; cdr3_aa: SVGAGEVQY
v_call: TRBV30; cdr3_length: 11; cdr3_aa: ACRTVNTYGYT
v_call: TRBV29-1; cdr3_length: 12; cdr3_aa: SVGLRAANEKLF
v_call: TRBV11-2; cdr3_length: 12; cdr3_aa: ASSSMRAWGELF
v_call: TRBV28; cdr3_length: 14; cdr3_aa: ASSPSLGTDRQPQH
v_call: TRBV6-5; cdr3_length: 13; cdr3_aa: ASSYSGTGANEQY
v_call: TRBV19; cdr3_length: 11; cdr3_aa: ASSADFHQPQH
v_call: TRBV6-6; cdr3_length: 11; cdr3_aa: ASSYNRNYGYT
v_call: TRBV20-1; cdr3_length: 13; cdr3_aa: SASSGPGVVNEQY
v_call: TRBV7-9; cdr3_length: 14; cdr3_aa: ASSSSSGALTGELF
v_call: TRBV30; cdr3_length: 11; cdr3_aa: AWSLVSKETQY
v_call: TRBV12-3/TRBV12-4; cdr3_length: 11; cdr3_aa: ASSLGAEREQY
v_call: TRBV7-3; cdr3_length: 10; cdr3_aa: ASSLSSGELF
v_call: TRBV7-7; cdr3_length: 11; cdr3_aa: ASSLGLQETQY
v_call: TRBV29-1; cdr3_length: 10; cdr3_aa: SGTDSGNTIY
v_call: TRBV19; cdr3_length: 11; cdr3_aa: ASSTYMNTEAF
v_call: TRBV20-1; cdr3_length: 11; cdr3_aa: SARPGGWDEQF
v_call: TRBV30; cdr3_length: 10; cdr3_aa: ASTVGAYGYT
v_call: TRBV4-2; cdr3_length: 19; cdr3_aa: ASSQEAAGTSGGPRTGELF
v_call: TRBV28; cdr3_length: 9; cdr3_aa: ASSLYGELF
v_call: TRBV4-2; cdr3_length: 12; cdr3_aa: ASSLSGPPYEQY
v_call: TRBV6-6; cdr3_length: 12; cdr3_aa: ASSSGTGDTEAF
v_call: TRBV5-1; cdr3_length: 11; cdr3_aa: ASSLAAHYEQY
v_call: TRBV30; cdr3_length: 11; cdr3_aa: ACTGVANYGYT
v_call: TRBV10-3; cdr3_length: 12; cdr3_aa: AISGRGKDTEAF
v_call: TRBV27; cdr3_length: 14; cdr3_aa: ASSLSGGRVSNTQY
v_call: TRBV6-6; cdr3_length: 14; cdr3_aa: ASRGPRDRGGNEQF
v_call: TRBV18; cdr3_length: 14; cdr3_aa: ASSPRGASTNEKLF
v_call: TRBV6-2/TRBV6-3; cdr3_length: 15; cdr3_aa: ASSYLAVGGVNNEQF
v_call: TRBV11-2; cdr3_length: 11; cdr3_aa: ASSLWTSYEQY
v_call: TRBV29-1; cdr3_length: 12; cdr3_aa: SVVTQRGADTQY
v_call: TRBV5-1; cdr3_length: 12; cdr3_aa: ASSLSGRSYEQY
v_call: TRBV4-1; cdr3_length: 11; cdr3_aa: ASSRGGVETQY
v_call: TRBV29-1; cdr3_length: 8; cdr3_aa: SAEEETQY
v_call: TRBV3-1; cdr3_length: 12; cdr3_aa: ASSHQGGGGGYT
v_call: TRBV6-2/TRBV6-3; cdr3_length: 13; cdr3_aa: ASSTRQGAWTEAF
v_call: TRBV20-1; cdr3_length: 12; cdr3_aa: SARKWALNYGYT
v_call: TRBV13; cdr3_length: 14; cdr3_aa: ASSGGGRRERYEQY
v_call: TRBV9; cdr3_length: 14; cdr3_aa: ASSVASGGKAGELF
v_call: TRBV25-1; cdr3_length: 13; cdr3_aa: ASSKSDGTNSPLH
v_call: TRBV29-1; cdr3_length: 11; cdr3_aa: SVSGDSNQPQH
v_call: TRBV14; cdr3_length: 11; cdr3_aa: ASSQRLLETQY
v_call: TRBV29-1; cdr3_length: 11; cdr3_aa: SVEGRMNTEAF
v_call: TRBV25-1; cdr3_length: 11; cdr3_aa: ASSGTPNEKLF
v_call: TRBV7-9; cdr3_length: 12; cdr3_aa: ASSPGQLNQPQH
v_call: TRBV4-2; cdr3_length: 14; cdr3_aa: ASSQETSPRTDTQY
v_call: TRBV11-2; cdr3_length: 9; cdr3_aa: ASSPKWEQY
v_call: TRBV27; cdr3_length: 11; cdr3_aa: ASSFRDGYGYT
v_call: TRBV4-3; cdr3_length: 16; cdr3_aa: ASSQDLQYGQAYNEQF
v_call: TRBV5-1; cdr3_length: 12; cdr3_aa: ASSLGQGVGSYT
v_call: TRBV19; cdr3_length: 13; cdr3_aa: ATNDIGSVTGELF
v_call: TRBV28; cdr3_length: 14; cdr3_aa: ASSIQHVSGANVLT
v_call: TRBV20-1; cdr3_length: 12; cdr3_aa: SATRGSSYNEQF
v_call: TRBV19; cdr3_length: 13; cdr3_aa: AVGRTSGTSYEQY